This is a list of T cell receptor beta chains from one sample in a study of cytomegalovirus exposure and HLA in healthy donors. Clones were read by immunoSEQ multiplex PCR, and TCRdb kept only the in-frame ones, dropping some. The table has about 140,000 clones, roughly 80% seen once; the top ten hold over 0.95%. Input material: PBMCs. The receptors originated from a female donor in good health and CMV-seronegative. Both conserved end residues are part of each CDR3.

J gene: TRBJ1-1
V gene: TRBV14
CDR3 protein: CASSLTLNTEAFF

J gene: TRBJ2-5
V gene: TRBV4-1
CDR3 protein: CASSLGTSQETQYF

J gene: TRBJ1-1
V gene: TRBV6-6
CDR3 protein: CASSYRGETEAFF

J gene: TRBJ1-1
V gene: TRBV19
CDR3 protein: CATSTAPREAFF

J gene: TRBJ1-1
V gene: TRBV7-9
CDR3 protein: CASSHLGGGWTEAFF

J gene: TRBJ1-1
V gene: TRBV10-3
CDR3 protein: CAISDLQWNTEAFF

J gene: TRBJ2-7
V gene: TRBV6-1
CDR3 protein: CASSEVGGWGGYEQYF

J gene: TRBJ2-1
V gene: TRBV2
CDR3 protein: CASSGTSGFYNEQFF

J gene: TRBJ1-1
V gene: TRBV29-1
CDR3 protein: CSVVQGSMNTEAFF

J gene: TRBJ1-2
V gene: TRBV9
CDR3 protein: CASSPESTVGYTF

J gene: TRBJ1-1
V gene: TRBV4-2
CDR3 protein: CASSQLRTGVGYTEAFF

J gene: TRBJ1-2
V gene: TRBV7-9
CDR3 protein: CASSLTWQGAWGYTF

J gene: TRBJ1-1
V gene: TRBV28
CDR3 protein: CASGISGWTEAFF

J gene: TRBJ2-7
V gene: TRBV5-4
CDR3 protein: CASSLESQGSYEQYF

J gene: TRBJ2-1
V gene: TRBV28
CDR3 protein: CASSLTGTSLYEQFF

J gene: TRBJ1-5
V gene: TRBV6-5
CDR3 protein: CASRADRDSNQPQHF

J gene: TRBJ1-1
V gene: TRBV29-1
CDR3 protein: CSASGGMNTEAFF

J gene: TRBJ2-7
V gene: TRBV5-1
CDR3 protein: CASSLGAGAPYEQYF

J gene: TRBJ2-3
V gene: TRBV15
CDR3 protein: CATSSPRTGGAGRQSGDTQYF

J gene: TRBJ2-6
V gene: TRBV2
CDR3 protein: CASSVQQLSRANVLTF

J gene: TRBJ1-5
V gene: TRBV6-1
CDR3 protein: CASSEQGTYNQPQHF

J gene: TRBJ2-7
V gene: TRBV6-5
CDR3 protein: CASRLAVAYEQYF

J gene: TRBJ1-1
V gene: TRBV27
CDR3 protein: CASISWLNTEAFF

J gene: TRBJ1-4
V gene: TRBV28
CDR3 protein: CASSSGGIWEKLFF

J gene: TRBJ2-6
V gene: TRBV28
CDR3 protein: CASSPGGSGANVLTF

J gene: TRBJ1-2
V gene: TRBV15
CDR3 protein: CATSRDDRIGYGYTF

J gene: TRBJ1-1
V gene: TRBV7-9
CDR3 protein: CASRVREGTEAFF

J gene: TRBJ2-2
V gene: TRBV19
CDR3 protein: CASIDQVLAGAGELFF

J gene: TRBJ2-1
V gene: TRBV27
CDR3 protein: CASTLTGGGYNEQFF

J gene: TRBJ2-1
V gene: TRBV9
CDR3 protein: CASSPTGTSGRANEQFF

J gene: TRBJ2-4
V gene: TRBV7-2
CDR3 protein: CASSPRLAKNIQYF

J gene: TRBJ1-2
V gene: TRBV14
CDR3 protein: CASSHERNYGYTF

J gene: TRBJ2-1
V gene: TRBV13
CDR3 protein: CATGGGGRRDEQFF

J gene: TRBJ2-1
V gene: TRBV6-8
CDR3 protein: CASSWGYRGRNEQFF

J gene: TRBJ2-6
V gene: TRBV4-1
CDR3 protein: CASSQSTQGTGANVLTF

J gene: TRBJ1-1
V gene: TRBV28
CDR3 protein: CASSPRTAVNTEAFF

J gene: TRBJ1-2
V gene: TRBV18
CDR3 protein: CASSPVDRDGYTF

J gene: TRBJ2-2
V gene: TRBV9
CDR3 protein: CASSVASQGANTGELFF

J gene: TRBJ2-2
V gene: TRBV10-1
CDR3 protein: CASRPSAGELFF

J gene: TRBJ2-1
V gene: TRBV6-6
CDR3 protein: CASSYSEDEQFF

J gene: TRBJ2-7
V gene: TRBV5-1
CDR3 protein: CASSPRRQGLTYEQYF

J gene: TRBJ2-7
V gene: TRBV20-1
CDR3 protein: CSARDKYEQYF

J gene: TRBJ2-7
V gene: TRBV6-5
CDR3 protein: CASSYTGTGYEQYF

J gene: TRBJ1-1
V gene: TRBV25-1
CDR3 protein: CASSESNTEAFF

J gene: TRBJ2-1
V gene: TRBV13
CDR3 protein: CASSVDSGISYNEQFF

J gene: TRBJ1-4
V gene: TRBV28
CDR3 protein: CASSWGGEKLFF

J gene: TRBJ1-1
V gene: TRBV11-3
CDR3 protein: CASSSPGQEPNTEAFF